This paragraph covers one T cell receptor (beta chain) sequence. These data are taken from a study of blood T cell repertoires in COVID-19. Across the study: Sites in the United States, Italy and Spain provided acute and convalescent COVID-19 samples. PBMCs, B-cell-depleted T cells, or T cells provided the cDNA or gDNA that made up the material.

Authors' data handling: Estimates of nucleated cell counts were drawn from the amplification of reference gene primers. This table comes from immunoSEQ multiplex PCR, and its TCRdb copy is limited to in-frame clones, with some not included. That table gives V, J and clone size, and the DNA gave D and trimming. Here the sample spans roughly 250,000 clones, approximately 91% being singletons. The germline CDR1 and CDR2 sequences are LNHDA and SQIVND (reference sequence). The CDR3 is 15 residues long. The V and J ends lost 5 bases and 1 base, in that order; junction bases with no gene match: 3. The chain is built from TRBV19 and TRBJ2-1; 9 nucleotides align to TRBD2. The TCR was taken from a woman between 40 and 55 years old who had recovered from COVID-19. The sequenced sample was peripheral blood. The CDR3, as DNA: TGTGCCAGTAGTCCAGCGGGAGGATCCTACAATGAGCAGTTCTTC. Translating gives CASSPAGGSYNEQFF.